This T cell receptor beta chain originates from a study of CD8+CD57+ T cells in acquired aplastic anemia. Study summary: The average read count for CD4+ cells in healthy donors was about 10 million. Study-level results: Researchers report that approximately 28 CD8+ CDR3 sequences appeared in both patients and controls. No significant difference in CD8+ Simpson's diversity was found between patients and controls.

Trimming took off 3 bases at V and 1 base at J, with 12 bases between the two ends. This CDR3 has 15 amino acids. Germline CDR1 is MGHRA and CDR2 is YSYEKL. Genomic DNA templated the TCR beta VDJ and CDR3 profiling. TCRdb redid the calling of the reads with MiXCR, one entry per CDR3 protein. The sample has roughly 86,000 distinct CDR3 sequences, under 50% seen once. For this clonotype: The target antigen is unknown.

The source of this sequence is a human donor in good health, serving as a control. Sequencing was carried out using sorted CD4+, CD8+, or CD8+CD57+ T cells (not recorded which) from PBMCs. The chain uses TRBV4-1 and TRBJ2-5, with D possibly matching TRBD2 (5 bases). Here the CDR3 reads CASSQILGAQETQYF. CDR3 DNA: TGCGCCAGCAGCCAGATTCTGGGAGCCCAAGAGACCCAGTACTTC.